What follows are 11 T cell receptor beta chains derived from one specimen sequenced in a study of T cells in Graves' hyperthyroidism and ophthalmopathy. RNA transcripts were the template for amplifying TCR beta CDR3 regions. Primed by the HTBI set, a first-round RT-PCR was run on the TCR CDR3. MiXCR was run by TCRdb on the multiplex PCR reads, yielding one entry per CDR3 protein. The sample contains about 360,000 distinct CDR3 sequences, roughly 14% of which appear only once. The sample taken for sequencing was blood. The receptors were sampled from a man aged 25-45 years with Graves' hyperthyroidism that later progressed to Graves' ophthalmopathy.

This clonotype was seen a few times. The chain links TRBV20-1 to TRBJ2-2; D might be TRBD2 (5 bases). Germline V gene data show CDR1 as DFQATT and CDR2 as SNEGSKA (reference sequence). The CDR3 contains 16 residues. Trimming stripped 3 bases from V and 2 bases from J, with 16 bases between. As DNA, the CDR3 is TGCAGTGCTAGTGGGCGAATGCGGGCTAACACCGGGGAGCTGTTTTTT. Translation gives CSASGRMRANTGELFF.

This clonotype was seen a few times. This sequence joins TRBV3-1 and TRBJ2-7; 9 bases are a match to TRBD1. This CDR3 has 14 amino acids. Germline CDR1 and CDR2: LGHDT and YNNKEL (reference sequence). With 2 bases clipped from V and 5 bases from J, the junction kept 4 bases outside the gene matches. CDR3 coding DNA: TGTGCCAGCAGCCAATACAGGGGGCACCACGAGCAGTACTTC. This encodes CASSQYRGHHEQYF.

The rearrangement joins TRBV20-1 to TRBJ1-3, with D possibly TRBD1 on 5 matching bases. The ends were cut back, 6 bases at V and 2 bases at J, with 14 bases in the middle. The germline CDR1 and CDR2 sequences are DFQATT and SNEGSKA (reference sequence). The CDR3 is 14 amino acids. CDR3 sequence (DNA): TGCAGTGCCCCGTTGTGGGGGGCTGGAAACACCATATATTTT. This codes for CSAPLWGAGNTIYF.

This chain links TRBV7-8 with TRBJ1-6; D unclear. The germline V and J ends were trimmed by 5 bases and 6 bases, with 14 bases remaining between them. CDR1 is SGHVS and CDR2 is FQNEAQ in the germline V gene. CDR3 length: 15 residues. CDR3 in amino acids: CASSPGPTPNSPLHF. The DNA of the CDR3 is TGTGCCAGCAGCCCCGGGCCCACCCCTAATTCACCCCTCCACTTT.

This clonotype was observed a handful of times. The chain is built from TRBV28 and TRBJ2-6; D remains ambiguous. Germline-derived CDR1 and CDR2 are MDHEN and SYDVKM. The CDR3 covers 14 residues. Deletions cut 6 bases from V and 0 bases from J, with 6 bases between. CDR3 in amino acids: CASRRSSGANVLTF. CDR3 sequence (DNA): TGTGCCAGCAGGCGGAGCTCTGGGGCCAACGTCCTGACTTTC.

This clonotype was detected only once. This could be a read error, since a much larger clone is one nucleotide away. This chain uses TRBV28 with TRBJ2-5; a possible D gene is TRBD2 (7 bases). The CDR3 length is 15 residues. V was clipped by 5 bases and J by 4 bases, with 17 bases between them. Germline V gene lookup returns CDR1 MDHEN and CDR2 SYDVKM. CDR3 region: CASSLSGGHGETQYF. The CDR3 nucleotides read TGTGCCAGCAGTCTGTCGGGGGGCCACGGAGAGACCCAGTACTTC.

This clonotype was counted many times. The rearrangement links TRBV7-2 to TRBJ2-1, with D possibly matching TRBD2 (5 bases). The CDR3 has 14 residues. In germline, CDR1 is SGHTA, CDR2 FQGNSA. Trimming removed 7 bases at V and 5 bases at J, with 15 bases between. CDR3 amino acids: CASNTFRRDNEQFF. CDR3 DNA: TGTGCCAGCAATACCTTTAGGCGGGACAATGAGCAGTTCTTC. Variable domain in full (rest from reference TRBV7-2 and TRBJ2-1): GAGVSQSPSNKVTEKGKDVELRCDPISGHTALYWYRQSLGQGLEFLIYFQGNSAPDKSGLPSDRFSAERTGGSVSTLTIQRTQQEDSAVYLCASNTFRRDNEQFFGPGTRLTVL.

This chain joins TRBV5-1 and TRBJ1-6, with 8 positions matching TRBD1. There are 14 residues in the CDR3. From germline, CDR1 is SGHRS and CDR2 YFSETQ. Trimming cost V 4 bases and J 12 bases; bases outside gene matches: 9. CDR3 loop: CASSQGTGGRPLHF. CDR3 DNA sequence: TGCGCCAGCAGCCAAGGGACAGGCGGACGACCCCTCCACTTT.

Of note for this clonotype: A much larger clone differs from this one at a single base, so this may be a read error. The CDR3 bases are TGTACCAGCAGCTTGGGGGGGCTGAGCTCCTACAATGAGCAGTTCTTC. Its protein is CTSSLGGLSSYNEQFF. This rearrangement joins TRBV5-4 to TRBJ2-1; D may be TRBD2 (7 bases). The germline V gene encodes CDR1 SGHNT and CDR2 YYREEE (reference sequence). The CDR3 is 16 amino acids.

This clonotype was counted a few times. This sequence joins TRBV20-1 and TRBJ2-6; D is ambiguous. Trimming left V 0 bases short and J 0 bases short, with 3 bases between. The CDR3 has 14 amino acids. The V gene's germline CDR1 is DFQATT and CDR2 SNEGSKA (reference sequence). In DNA, the CDR3 is TGCAGTGCTAGAGATCCCTCTGGGGCCAACGTCCTGACTTTC. Amino acids: CSARDPSGANVLTF.

CDR3 nucleotide sequence: TGCGCCAGCAGCCCCCGCGGCCGGGACAGGGTTGTCGGGGAGCTGTTTTTT. Residues: CASSPRGRDRVVGELFF. This rearrangement joins TRBV5-1 to TRBJ2-2; 9 bases match TRBD1. CDR3 size: 17 residues. After removal of 4 bases from V and 7 bases from J, the junction contained 14 bases not matched to a gene. CDR1 SGHRS and CDR2 YFSETQ come from the germline V gene.